This TCR beta chain stems from a study of T cells in tuberculosis. Some clones are missing from TCRdb's copy, which holds only in-frame ones; the method was immunoSEQ multiplex PCR. The profile shows 45,000 or so clones, more than 90% of them singletons. V was pared by 2 bases and J by 4 bases, with 3 bases of the junction left unmatched. CDR1 MNHEY and CDR2 SVGAGI come from the germline V gene. CDR3 length: 15 residues. The sequence was collected from a donor aged 10-29 years with latent tuberculosis or without tuberculosis infection. Input material: PBMCs. This chain links TRBV6-5 with TRBJ2-3; 10 nucleotides agree with TRBD1. Here the CDR3 DNA reads TGTGCCAGCAGTTACAGGACAGGGGGATCAGATACGCAGTATTTT. As protein: CASSYRTGGSDTQYF.